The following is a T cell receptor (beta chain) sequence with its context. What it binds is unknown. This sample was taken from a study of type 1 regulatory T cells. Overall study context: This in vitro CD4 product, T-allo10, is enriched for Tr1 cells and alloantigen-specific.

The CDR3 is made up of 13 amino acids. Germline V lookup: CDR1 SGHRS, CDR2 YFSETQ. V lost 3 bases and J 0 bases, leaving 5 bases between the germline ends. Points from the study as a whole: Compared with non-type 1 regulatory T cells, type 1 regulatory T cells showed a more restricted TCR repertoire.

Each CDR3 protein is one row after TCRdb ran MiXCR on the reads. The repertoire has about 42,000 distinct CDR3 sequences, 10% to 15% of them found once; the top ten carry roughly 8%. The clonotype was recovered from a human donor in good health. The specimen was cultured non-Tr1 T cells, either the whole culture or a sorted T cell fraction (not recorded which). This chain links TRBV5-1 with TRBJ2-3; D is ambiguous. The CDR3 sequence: CASSSASTDTQYF. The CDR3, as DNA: TGCGCCAGCAGCTCTGCTAGCACAGATACGCAGTATTTT.